These 8 T cell receptor beta chains originate from one sample sequenced in a study of graft-versus-host responses after intestinal transplantation. The repertoire was sequenced with immunoSEQ multiplex PCR; TCRdb's copy has only in-frame clones and lacks some. The sample consists of roughly 29,000 clones, 85% to 95% of them appearing once. The sequencing here drew on PBMCs, taken 66 days after intestinal transplant. The receptors were sampled from a human patient who received an intestinal transplant, so some T cells may come from the graft donor.

The V call is TRBV6-5, the J call TRBJ1-5, with D hard to call. V was pared by 6 bases and J by 4 bases, with 10 bases between. The CDR3 runs to 13 residues. CDR1 MNHEY and CDR2 SVGAGI come from the germline V gene. CDR3 sequence (DNA): TGTGCCAGCAGCCGGCAAGGGAATCAGCCCCAGCATTTT. Protein product: CASSRQGNQPQHF.

The chain has TRBV7-9 and TRBJ2-5; D may be TRBD1 or TRBD2 (5 bases each). Germline V CDR1 and CDR2: SEHNR, FQNEAQ (reference sequence). This CDR3 is built from 16 residues. The V and J ends lost 3 bases and 5 bases respectively, with 19 bases between them. The CDR3: CASSFPGPVYRETQYF. For the CDR3, the DNA is TGTGCCAGCAGCTTCCCGGGGCCAGTTTATAGGGAGACCCAGTACTTC.

The V gene is TRBV5-8, the J gene TRBJ1-1, with 7 nucleotides matching TRBD1. Per the germline V gene, CDR1 is SGHTS and CDR2 is YDEGEE. The CDR3 contains 12 residues. V dropped 9 bases and J dropped 1; count of bases not matched to a gene: 3. The CDR3, as DNA: TGTGCCATCCGGACAGGGAACACTGAAGCTTTCTTT. Translation: CAIRTGNTEAFF.

The chain combines TRBV7-7 with TRBJ2-7; 7 bases map to TRBD1. The J segment lost 3 bases and the V segment lost 5 bases, leaving 10 bases of the junction unmatched. Looked up from germline, CDR1 is SSHAT and CDR2 is FNYEAQ (reference sequence). The CDR3 runs 15 residues. The CDR3 loop is CASSPGPAGGYEQYF. The CDR3 region has the DNA TGTGCCAGCAGCCCTGGGCCGGCAGGGGGCTACGAGCAGTACTTC.

The rearrangement links TRBV9 to TRBJ1-2; D is unresolved. The germline V gene has CDR1 SGDLS and CDR2 YYNGEE. The CDR3 loop spans 14 amino acids. V lost 4 bases, J lost 6 bases, and 16 bases lay in between. The CDR3 sequence: CASSPTPGSDGYTF. DNA for the CDR3: TGTGCCAGCAGCCCTACCCCGGGGTCGGATGGCTACACCTTC.

V and J are TRBV19 and TRBJ1-6; TRBD1 might be the D (5 bases). Germline V lookup: CDR1 LNHDA, CDR2 SQIVND (reference sequence). The V gene lost 3 bases and the J gene lost 7 bases, with 7 bases spanning the gap. The CDR3 consists of 13 residues. This CDR3 is CASSMGVNSPLHF. The CDR3 DNA is TGTGCCAGTAGTATGGGGGTAAATTCACCCCTCCACTTT.

The CDR3 DNA reads as TGTGCCAGCGACCCATGGACAGCCAATCAGCCCCAGCATTTT. Its protein product is CASDPWTANQPQHF. This chain joins TRBV19 and TRBJ1-5; possibly TRBD1 for D (6 bases). Trimming removed 9 bases from V and 3 bases from J, with 15 bases in between. Germline values: CDR1 LNHDA, CDR2 SQIVND (reference sequence). The CDR3 is 14 residues long.

The chain uses TRBV9 and TRBJ1-2; D not certain. The CDR3 covers 13 residues. Germline V gene data show CDR1 as SGDLS and CDR2 as YYNGEE. V shed 4 bases and J shed 1 base, with 8 bases lying between them. The DNA of the CDR3 is TGTGCCAGCAGCCCGAGATTTAACTATGGCTACACCTTC. Translation: CASSPRFNYGYTF.